This is a list of T cell receptor beta chains from one sample in a study of T cells in Graves' hyperthyroidism and ophthalmopathy. Via MiXCR, TCRdb re-called the multiplex PCR reads, giving one row per CDR3 protein. The sample shows fewer than 850,000 distinct CDR3 sequences, 15% to 20% of them seen only once. The sample taken for sequencing was blood. The receptors stem from a man aged 45-60 years with Graves' hyperthyroidism. CDR3s include the opening cysteine and the closing phenylalanine or tryptophan. D genes are given only for firm matches. Only some rows state a clone size, as once, few, many or a class for expanded clones.

J gene: TRBJ2-2; clone size: many; D gene: -; V gene: TRBV15; CDR3 protein: CATSRDRENTGELFF; CDR3 DNA: TGTGCCACCAGCAGAGACAGGGAGAACACCGGGGAGCTGTTTTTT
J gene: TRBJ2-3; clone size: -; D gene: -; V gene: TRBV11-2; CDR3 protein: CASSLDRVWGKEDTQYF; CDR3 DNA: TGTGCCAGCAGCTTAGATCGGGTTTGGGGGAAAGAAGATACGCAGTATTTT
J gene: TRBJ2-3; clone size: many; D gene: -; V gene: TRBV12-3/TRBV12-4; CDR3 protein: CASSLRRFVGVVTDTQYF; CDR3 DNA: TGTGCCAGCAGTTTAAGGAGGTTTGTGGGAGTAGTGACAGATACGCAGTATTTT
J gene: TRBJ2-1; clone size: -; D gene: TRBD1; V gene: TRBV6-5; CDR3 protein: CASSYMGQHNEQFF; CDR3 DNA: TGTGCCAGCAGTTACATGGGACAGCACAATGAGCAGTTCTTC
J gene: TRBJ2-1; clone size: many; D gene: TRBD1; V gene: TRBV7-9; CDR3 protein: CASNGQGYDNEQFF; CDR3 DNA: TGTGCCAGTAATGGACAGGGGTATGACAATGAGCAGTTCTTC
J gene: TRBJ2-7; clone size: many; D gene: -; V gene: TRBV2; CDR3 protein: CASSEAFWSDEQYF; CDR3 DNA: TGTGCCAGCAGTGAAGCGTTCTGGTCCGACGAGCAGTACTTC
J gene: TRBJ1-5; clone size: -; D gene: -; V gene: TRBV9; CDR3 protein: CASSSSAGSQPQHF; CDR3 DNA: TGTGCCAGCAGCAGCAGTGCTGGGAGCCAGCCCCAGCATTTT
J gene: TRBJ2-1; clone size: many; D gene: -; V gene: TRBV2; CDR3 protein: CASLVAEYYNEQFF; CDR3 DNA: TGTGCCAGCTTAGTAGCGGAATACTACAATGAGCAGTTCTTC
J gene: TRBJ1-2; clone size: -; D gene: -; V gene: TRBV28; CDR3 protein: CASSLPGNNYGYTF; CDR3 DNA: TGTGCCAGCAGTTTACCAGGGAATAACTATGGCTACACCTTC
J gene: TRBJ2-2; clone size: few; D gene: TRBD1; V gene: TRBV7-9; CDR3 protein: CASSLGTGGARDTGELFF; CDR3 DNA: TGTGCCAGCAGCCTTGGGACAGGGGGCGCGAGGGACACCGGGGAGCTGTTTTTT
J gene: TRBJ2-7; clone size: -; D gene: TRBD2; V gene: TRBV29-1; CDR3 protein: CSVESGGREQYF; CDR3 DNA: TGCAGCGTTGAATCGGGAGGGCGCGAGCAGTACTTC
J gene: TRBJ2-7; clone size: -; D gene: -; V gene: TRBV12-3/TRBV12-4; CDR3 protein: CASRQYYDEQYF; CDR3 DNA: TGTGCCAGCAGACAATACTACGACGAGCAGTACTTC
J gene: TRBJ1-1; clone size: few; D gene: TRBD1; V gene: TRBV15; CDR3 protein: CATSRSDRVVPEAFF; CDR3 DNA: TGTGCCACCAGCAGATCCGACAGGGTAGTACCTGAAGCTTTCTTT
J gene: TRBJ2-5; clone size: many; D gene: -; V gene: TRBV12-3/TRBV12-4; CDR3 protein: CASSLQSGETQYF; CDR3 DNA: TGTGCCAGCAGTTTACAGTCTGGAGAGACCCAGTACTTC
J gene: TRBJ2-3; clone size: few; D gene: -; V gene: TRBV20-1; CDR3 protein: CSAPWGVVNTQYF; CDR3 DNA: TGCAGTGCTCCCTGGGGAGTAGTCAATACGCAGTATTTT
J gene: TRBJ2-7; clone size: few; D gene: TRBD2; V gene: TRBV20-1; CDR3 protein: CSARDLEGGQYEQYF; CDR3 DNA: TGCAGTGCTAGAGATCTTGAGGGAGGGCAATACGAGCAGTACTTC
J gene: TRBJ2-1; clone size: few; D gene: -; V gene: TRBV20-1; CDR3 protein: CSARGGRPRTIMYNEQFF; CDR3 DNA: TGCAGTGCTAGAGGAGGACGCCCCAGGACTATTATGTACAATGAGCAGTTCTTC
J gene: TRBJ2-7; clone size: -; D gene: TRBD2; V gene: TRBV11-2; CDR3 protein: CASSLGLAGENEQYF; CDR3 DNA: TGTGCCAGCAGCTTGGGACTAGCGGGAGAGAACGAGCAGTACTTC
J gene: TRBJ1-1; clone size: -; D gene: -; V gene: TRBV28; CDR3 protein: CASSLNLGQTNAEAFF; CDR3 DNA: TGTGCCAGCAGTCTAAATCTTGGACAGACGAACGCTGAAGCTTTCTTT
J gene: TRBJ1-2; clone size: many; D gene: -; V gene: TRBV19; CDR3 protein: CASSMEQPYGYTF; CDR3 DNA: TGTGCCAGTAGTATGGAACAGCCCTATGGCTACACCTTC
J gene: TRBJ2-7; clone size: -; D gene: -; V gene: TRBV3-1; CDR3 protein: CASSPLGQGGSYEQYF; CDR3 DNA: TGTGCCAGCAGCCCACTGGGGCAGGGAGGATCCTACGAGCAGTACTTC
J gene: TRBJ1-2; clone size: many; D gene: -; V gene: TRBV5-1; CDR3 protein: CASSLSGREGYGYTF; CDR3 DNA: TGCGCCAGCAGCTTGTCGGGCAGGGAGGGCTATGGCTACACCTTC